Listed below are T cell receptor beta chains from one sample, sequenced in a study of T cells expressing NK-cell markers. TCRdb reprocessed the 5' RACE reads, with one entry per CDR3 protein and no DNA. Listed are fewer than 400,000 distinct CDR3 sequences; about 5.2% falls within the top ten. Sequenced input: blood T cells: a sorted CD56 or NKG2C T cell subset, CD4+ or CD8+ T cells, or bulk PBMC T cells (not recorded which). The receptors originated from a man aged 18 to 70 in good health. Each CDR3 is given with its conserved first and last residue.

>TRBV12-3/TRBV12-4|TRBJ1-6
CASSLGGAATPLHF
>TRBV12-3/TRBV12-4|TRBJ1-4
CASSLLANNEKLFF
>TRBV3-1|TRBJ2-5
CASSQRAGGPLTETQYF
>TRBV7-9|TRBJ1-1
CASSRRADQAFF
>TRBV7-2|TRBJ2-2
CASTQGRVDTGELFFF
>TRBV6-5|TRBJ2-7
CASSSRSGTGTSYEQYF
>TRBV6-5|TRBJ1-4
CASSYSRGREEKLFF
>TRBV20-1|TRBJ1-5
CSAISTGTYQPQHF
>TRBV2|TRBJ1-6
CAGVRHENSPLHF
>TRBV20-1|TRBJ2-1
CSARPAGEMDEQFF
>TRBV6-2/TRBV6-3|TRBJ2-5
CASSFGGTGAETQYF
>TRBV3-1|TRBJ1-2
CASSHNSDYYGYTF
>TRBV7-9|TRBJ1-1
CASSLRGARTEAFF
>TRBV6-1|TRBJ2-5
CASSRAGGSGETQYF
>TRBV5-1|TRBJ2-5
CASSPLGGYQETQYF
>TRBV6-1|TRBJ2-2
CASTRGLANGELFF
>TRBV20-1|TRBJ2-3
CSARGQNTDTQYF
>TRBV12-3/TRBV12-4|TRBJ1-2
CASSKDRINYGYTF
>TRBV7-2|TRBJ2-1
CASSPSYSYSYNEQFF
>TRBV12-3/TRBV12-4|TRBJ1-4
CASSLGLGGREKLFF
>TRBV2|TRBJ2-7
CASSERGFRGSSYEQYF
>TRBV5-5|TRBJ2-3
CASSFWPRRGSDTQYF
>TRBV11-2|TRBJ2-1
CASSLDRGSDEQFF
>TRBV5-1|TRBJ2-7
CASSSFYRGYEQYF
>TRBV3-1|TRBJ2-1
CASSQDTWITYNEQFF
>TRBV2|TRBJ2-1
CASQKTSGDEQFF
>TRBV18|TRBJ1-2
CASSLPTDFYGYTF
>TRBV7-9|TRBJ2-2
CASSPTLYGLAGGANTGELFF
>TRBV7-9|TRBJ1-5
CASSLDRASNQPQHF
>TRBV11-2|TRBJ2-5
CASSPPSRETQYF
>TRBV5-1|TRBJ2-2
CASSLSRHSGTGELFF
>TRBV12-3/TRBV12-4|TRBJ1-1
CASSFRAFEAFF
>TRBV5-1|TRBJ1-4
CASSLAFEGFSEKLFF
>TRBV3-1|TRBJ2-7
CASSYWGASYEQYF
>TRBV4-1|TRBJ1-1
CASSLRQTAGSRLGYTEAFF
>TRBV5-1|TRBJ2-4
CASSSAGTSKNIQYF
>TRBV10-3|TRBJ2-1
CAISESLQPEQFF
>TRBV12-3/TRBV12-4|TRBJ2-2
CASSFPARGLRRSGELFF
>TRBV18|TRBJ2-6
CASSPPYPGANVLTF
>TRBV18|TRBJ2-2
CASSRTNTGELFF
>TRBV7-6|TRBJ2-5
CASSQNTGQGSETQYF
>TRBV27|TRBJ2-3
CASRTEGADTQYF
>TRBV7-3|TRBJ2-3
CASSLLGLAADTQYF
>TRBV7-8|TRBJ2-5
CASSLVTEQETQYF
>TRBV11-2|TRBJ1-1
CASSFTQGNAFF
>TRBV5-1|TRBJ2-7
CASSLTGTGNDEQYF
>TRBV14|TRBJ1-4
CASSQWGATNEKLFF
>TRBV11-1|TRBJ2-6
CASSRDKNSGANVLTF
>TRBV12-3/TRBV12-4|TRBJ1-3
CASKHRDRDGNTIYF
>TRBV5-1|TRBJ2-6
CASSREVSGANVLTF
>TRBV5-1|TRBJ1-3
CASRNGSSAGNTIYF